This TCR beta chain was identified during a study of Ad26.COV2.S vaccination and SARS-CoV-2 variants. Study-level background: Participants got Ad26.COV2.S intramuscularly, once or twice 56 days apart.

Clones were sequenced by immunoSEQ multiplex PCR, and TCRdb holds only the in-frame ones, with some missing. The sample contains about 400,000 clones, roughly 80% of which appear only once. As to treatment: some 19 received Ad26.COV2.S at low or high dose, single or two shots; about 5 received placebo; per-sample allocation not given. Collection of samples fell on day 63 after the first vaccine or placebo injection. The sample in question was peripheral blood, obtained in a trial of Ad26.COV2.S vaccine versus placebo. The sequence derives from a person aged 18-60 years who received the Ad26.COV2.S COVID-19 vaccine or a placebo.

CDR3 bases: TGCGCCAGCACTACATCGGAGCCGCGCACAGATACGCAGTATTTT. Protein: CASTTSEPRTDTQYF. The V call is TRBV5-1, the J call TRBJ2-3, with unresolved D. With 6 bases removed from V and 1 base from J, the gap between germline ends came to 15 bases. Germline V gene data show CDR1 as SGHRS and CDR2 as YFSETQ. This CDR3 has 15 amino acids. The full variable domain, rest sourced from reference TRBV5-1 and TRBJ2-3, is KAGVTQTPRYLIKTRGQQVTLSCSPISGHRSVSWYQQTPGQGLQFLFEYFSETQRNKGNFPGRFSGRQFSNSRSEMNVSTLELGDSALYLCASTTSEPRTDTQYFGPGTRLTVL.